Sequencing of this T cell receptor (beta chain) was carried out in a study of cytomegalovirus exposure and HLA in healthy donors. Assay: immunoSEQ multiplex PCR; the TCRdb copy retains only in-frame clones and omits some. The table records about 240,000 clones, approximately 83% of them present only once. Regarding this clone: No antigen is known for it.

CDR1 and CDR2 (germline): SGHVS, FNYEAQ. The CDR3 spans 15 residues. V shed 1 base and J 4 bases; nucleotides not matched to a gene: 3. Overall study results and limits: The CMV antigen specificity of a few CMV-associated chains was confirmed through in vitro analysis. The tendency of first-cohort TCR clusters to co-occur in the 120 validation repertoires was the finding of a later analysis. Researchers counted 164 TCR beta chains as cytomegalovirus-associated. The dataset shows that most TCR sequences were rare, while some public TCRs occurred in many donors.

The TCR was taken from a woman aged 25-40 years in good health and CMV-seropositive. V is TRBV7-6 and J is TRBJ2-7; 11 bases align to TRBD2. Sequencing was performed on PBMCs. CDR3 nucleotide sequence: TGTGCCAGCAGCTTAGAACTAGCGGGAGTTTACGAGCAGTACTTC. As protein: CASSLELAGVYEQYF.